These T cell receptor beta chains were read from a single sample in a study of metastatic and nonmetastatic thyroid tumors. TCRdb re-analyzed the PCR reads using MiXCR. The sample includes some 37,000 clones, 20% seen only once; the top ten take roughly 15%. What was sequenced was blood. These receptors were taken from a female donor with papillary thyroid cancer or a benign thyroid nodule (not recorded which). Some clones in this sample may be carry-over from other donors' samples. The CDR3 runs from the conserved cysteine through the conserved F or W. A D gene is named only where the DNA matches it firmly. Clone size is given for some rows only: seen once, a few or many times, or a class if the clone is expanded.

j_gene | d_gene | v_gene | abundance | CDR3nt | CDR3aa
TRBJ2-1 | TRBD2 | TRBV11-3 | many | TGTGCCAGCAGCCTAAGGACTAGCGGGAACCGTAAGGAGCAGTTCTTC | CASSLRTSGNRKEQFF
TRBJ2-5 | - | TRBV28 | many | TGTGCCAGCAGTTTAACGGGAGTAGGGGAAGAGACCCAGTACTTC | CASSLTGVGEETQYF
TRBJ2-7 | - | TRBV19 | - | TGTGCCAGTAAAGACCCCGGGGGCTACTATCAGTACTTC | CASKDPGGYYQYF
TRBJ2-2 | - | TRBV11-2 | - | TGTGCCAGCAGCTTAGATATACAGGGAACGAACACCGGGGAGCTGTTTTTT | CASSLDIQGTNTGELFF
TRBJ2-3 | - | TRBV9 | many | TGTGCCAGCAGCGTAATTACAGCTAGCACAGATACGCAGTATTTT | CASSVITASTDTQYF
TRBJ2-1 | TRBD2 | TRBV24-1 | - | TGTGCCACCAGTGCTGCAGGCCACGCTAGCGGGTACAATGAGCAGTTCTTC | CATSAAGHASGYNEQFF
TRBJ2-7 | TRBD2 | TRBV15 | few | TGTGCCACCAGCACACTGTTGGGACTAGCTCACGAGCAGTACTTC | CATSTLLGLAHEQYF
TRBJ2-7 | - | TRBV2 | few | TGTGCCAGCAGCTTGGGTTGGTGCAGCGACGAGCAGTACTTC | CASSLGWCSDEQYF
TRBJ2-7 | TRBD2 | TRBV20-1 | - | TGCAGTGCTAGGGGACTAGCGGGAGCGGGCGAGCAGTACTTC | CSARGLAGAGEQYF
TRBJ1-2 | TRBD1 | TRBV6-5 | medium-sized | TGTGCCAGCAGTTACTCAGGGGGCAACTATGGCTACACCTTC | CASSYSGGNYGYTF
TRBJ2-7 | - | TRBV6-2/TRBV6-3 | medium-sized | TGTGCCAGCAGTTACCCGGACTCCCCGTACTTC | CASSYPDSPYF
TRBJ2-7 | - | TRBV2 | many | TGTGCCAGCACTTACAGGGTCGGACCCTACGAGCAGTACTTC | CASTYRVGPYEQYF
TRBJ2-6 | - | TRBV19 | - | TGTGCCAGTAGTAGAAGGGACCATGGCCACTCTGGGGCCAACGTCCTGACTTTC | CASSRRDHGHSGANVLTF